The 5 T cell receptor beta chains in this list originate from one sample, sequenced in a study of metastatic and nonmetastatic thyroid tumors. TCRdb ran MiXCR on the PCR reads. The table shows 30,000 to 35,000 clones, with around 15% occurring only once. No patient received treatment before thyroid surgery. Sequenced material: blood. The receptors here all came from a female donor with papillary thyroid cancer or a benign thyroid nodule (not recorded which). Some clones in this sample may be carry-over from other donors' samples.

The chain combines TRBV29-1 with TRBJ1-1; D is undetermined. Trimming stripped 7 bases from V and 11 bases from J, with 17 bases between. The CDR3 is 11 residues long. Germline CDR1 is SQVTM and CDR2 is ANQGSEA. CDR3 in amino acids: CSAQTPGRAFF. The DNA for the CDR3 is TGCAGCGCTCAGACACCCGGACGGGCTTTCTTT.

Many counts were recorded for this clone. The chain employs TRBV5-5 and TRBJ2-1; 8 bases agree with TRBD2. J gave up 2 bases and V 0 bases, and 10 bases lay outside the gene matches. The CDR3 runs 18 residues. The V gene's germline CDR1 is SGHKS and CDR2 YYEKEE (reference sequence). The CDR3 reads CASSLGSGAGGPYNEQFF. DNA for the CDR3: TGTGCCAGCAGCTTGGGCTCGGGGGCGGGAGGCCCCTACAATGAGCAGTTCTTC.

This clone has a count of ten or more. CDR3 sequence reads: CASSQALTSRGKVGETQYF. CDR3 DNA: TGCGCCAGCAGCCAAGCTCTGACTAGCCGCGGAAAGGTAGGAGAGACCCAGTACTTC. The gene calls are TRBV4-1 and TRBJ2-5, with 7 bases identical to TRBD2. Germline-derived CDR1 and CDR2 are MGHRA and YSYEKL. This CDR3 is 19 amino acids long. The V gene end was trimmed by 1 base and the J gene end by 4 bases; junction bases not matched to a gene: 18.

The V and J genes are TRBV30 and TRBJ1-1; D is uncertain. V dropped 1 base and J dropped 5 bases, with 5 bases sitting between them. The CDR3 contains 11 residues. Germline V lookup: CDR1 GTSNPN, CDR2 SVGIG (reference sequence). The CDR3 is CAWSGRTEAFF. The CDR3 region has the DNA TGTGCCTGGAGTGGGCGGACTGAAGCTTTCTTT.

This clone has at least ten counts. The chain uses TRBV15 and TRBJ2-6; D is unclear. The germline CDR1 and CDR2 sequences are LNHNV and YYDKDF (reference sequence). The V and J ends lost 0 bases and 0 bases respectively, with 3 bases between them. The CDR3 has 15 amino acids. The CDR3 DNA is TGTGCCACCAGCAGAGACGGCTCTGGGGCCAACGTCCTGACTTTC. This codes for CATSRDGSGANVLTF.